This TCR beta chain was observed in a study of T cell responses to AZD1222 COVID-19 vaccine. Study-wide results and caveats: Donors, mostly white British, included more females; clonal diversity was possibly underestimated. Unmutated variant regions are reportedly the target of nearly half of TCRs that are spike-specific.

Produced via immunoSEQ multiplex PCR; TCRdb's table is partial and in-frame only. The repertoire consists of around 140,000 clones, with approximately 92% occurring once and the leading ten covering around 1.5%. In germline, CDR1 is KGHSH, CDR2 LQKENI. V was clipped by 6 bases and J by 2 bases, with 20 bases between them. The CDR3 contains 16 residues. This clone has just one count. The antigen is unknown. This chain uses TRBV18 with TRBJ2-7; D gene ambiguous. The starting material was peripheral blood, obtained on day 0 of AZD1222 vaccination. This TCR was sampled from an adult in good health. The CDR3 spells CASSPLVPMPPYEQYF. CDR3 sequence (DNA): TGTGCCAGCTCTCCCCTTGTACCGATGCCGCCCTACGAGCAGTACTTC. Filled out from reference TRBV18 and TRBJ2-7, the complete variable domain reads NAGVMQNPRHLVRRRGQEARLRCSPMKGHSHVYWYRQLPEEGLKFMVYLQKENIIDESGMPKERFSAEFPKEGPSILRIQQVVRGDSAAYFCASSPLVPMPPYEQYFGPGTRLTVT.